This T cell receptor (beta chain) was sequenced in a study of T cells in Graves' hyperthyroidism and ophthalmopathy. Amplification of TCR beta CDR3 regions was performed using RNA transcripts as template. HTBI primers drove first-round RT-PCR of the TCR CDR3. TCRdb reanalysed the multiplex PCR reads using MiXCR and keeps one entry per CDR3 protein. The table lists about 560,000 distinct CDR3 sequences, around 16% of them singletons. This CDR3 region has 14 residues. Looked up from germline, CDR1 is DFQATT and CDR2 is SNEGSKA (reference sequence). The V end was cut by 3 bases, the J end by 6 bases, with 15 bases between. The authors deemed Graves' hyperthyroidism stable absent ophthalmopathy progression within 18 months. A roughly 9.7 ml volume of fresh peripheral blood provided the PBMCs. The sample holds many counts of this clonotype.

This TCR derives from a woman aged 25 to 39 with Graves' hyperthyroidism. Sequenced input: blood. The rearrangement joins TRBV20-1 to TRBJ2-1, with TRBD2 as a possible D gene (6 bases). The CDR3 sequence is CSASFYGRFNEQFF. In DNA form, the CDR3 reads TGCAGTGCTAGCTTTTACGGGAGATTCAATGAGCAGTTCTTC.